This TCR beta chain is from a study of T cells in Graves' hyperthyroidism and ophthalmopathy. Across the study: The authors collected peripheral blood at initial diagnosis, before any treatment. Points from the study as a whole: Most clonotypes expanded in the thyroid (above 0.001) were also present in blood.

The CDR3 totals 18 residues. Germline V gives CDR1 LGHNT, CDR2 FRNRAP. Deletions cut 0 bases from V and 4 bases from J, with 22 bases between. TCR beta CDR3 regions were amplified from RNA. First-round RT-PCR with HTBI primers amplified the TCR CDR3 region. One entry per CDR3 protein results from TCRdb running MiXCR on the multiplex PCR reads. Of a few hundred thousand distinct CDR3 sequences listed, approximately 14% are singletons. On this clonotype: The antigen remains undetermined.

Uncontrolled infection, other autoimmune disease, pregnancy or lactation disqualified patients from enrolment. The blood sample was taken at first hyperthyroidism diagnosis, before any ophthalmopathy symptoms. The V gene is TRBV12-5, the J gene TRBJ2-7; D may be TRBD2 (6 bases). This TCR was sampled from a woman in her twenties or thirties with Graves' hyperthyroidism that later progressed to Graves' ophthalmopathy. The sample taken for sequencing was blood. The DNA of the CDR3 is TGTGCTAGTGGTTTGGTACTTCTACGGGGGTCACCCACGTACGAGCAGTACTTC. Translated: CASGLVLLRGSPTYEQYF.